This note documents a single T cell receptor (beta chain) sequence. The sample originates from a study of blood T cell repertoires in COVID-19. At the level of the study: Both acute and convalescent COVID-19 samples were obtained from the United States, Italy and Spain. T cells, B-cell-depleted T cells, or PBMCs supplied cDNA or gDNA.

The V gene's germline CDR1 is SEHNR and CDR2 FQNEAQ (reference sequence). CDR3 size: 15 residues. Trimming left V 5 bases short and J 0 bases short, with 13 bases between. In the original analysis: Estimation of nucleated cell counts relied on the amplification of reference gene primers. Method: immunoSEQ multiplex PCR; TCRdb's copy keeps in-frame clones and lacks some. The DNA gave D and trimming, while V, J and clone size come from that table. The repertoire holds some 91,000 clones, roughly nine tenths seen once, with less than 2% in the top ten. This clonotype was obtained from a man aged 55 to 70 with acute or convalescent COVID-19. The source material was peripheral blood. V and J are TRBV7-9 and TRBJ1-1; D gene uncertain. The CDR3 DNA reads TGTGCCAGCAGCCCCCCCGGTGCCATGAACACTGAAGCTTTCTTT. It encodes CASSPPGAMNTEAFF. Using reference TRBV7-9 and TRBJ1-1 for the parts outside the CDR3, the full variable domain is DTGVSQNPRHKITKRGQNVTFRCDPISEHNRLYWYRQTLGQGPEFLTYFQNEAQLEKSRLLSDRFSAERPKGSFSTLEIQRTEQGDSAMYLCASSPPGAMNTEAFFGQGTRLTVV.